A single sample is the source of the 21 T cell receptor beta chains below, sequenced in a study of vaccination and CD4 T cells after COVID-19. Treatment here: roughly 10-day PBMC culture with coronavirus spike peptide pools or control peptides (ViraFEST assay). The Oncomine TCR Beta short-read assay sequenced DNA from cultured CD4+ T cells. In TCRdb, the PCR reads were re-called with MiXCR into one record per CDR3 protein. The top ten hold roughly 13% of the sample, which has more than 10,000 distinct CDR3 sequences, approximately 57% seen once. Which antigens these TCRs recognize remains unknown. Sequencing input: CD4+ T cells from blood, cultured in vitro. These receptors all come from a human donor who had recovered from COVID-19.

CDR3 DNA: TGTGCCAGCAGGAAGGGACAGGTAGGGACCTACGAGCAGTACTTC. Amino acids: CASRKGQVGTYEQYF. This rearrangement joins TRBV6-1 to TRBJ2-7, with 8 bases lining up with TRBD1. The V and J ends lost 6 bases and 2 bases, in that order; junction bases with no gene match: 9. Germline loops: CDR1 MNHNS, CDR2 SASEGT. The CDR3 covers 15 residues.

The rearrangement uses TRBV4-1 and TRBJ2-5; a weak D match, TRBD1 (6 bases). CDR1 and CDR2 (germline): MGHRA, YSYEKL. The CDR3 has 15 amino acids. The V gene lost 4 bases and the J gene lost 2 bases, with 14 bases spanning the gap. Here the CDR3 reads CASSRGGSFQETQYF. The CDR3 DNA follows: TGCGCCAGCAGCCGAGGGGGTTCGTTTCAAGAGACCCAGTACTTC.

The sample holds a few counts of this clonotype. V is TRBV27 and J is TRBJ1-5; D perhaps matches TRBD1 (6 bases). Deletions cut 5 bases from V and 7 bases from J, with 15 bases between. Germline V gives CDR1 MNHEY, CDR2 SMNVEV (reference sequence). There are 14 residues in the CDR3. CDR3 nucleotide sequence: TGTGCCAGCAGTCCGTACAGGGAGGGGCAGCCCCAGCATTTT. It specifies CASSPYREGQPQHF.

This clonotype came up once. This chain uses TRBV6-4 with TRBJ2-2; 7 bases map to TRBD2. The CDR3 covers 16 residues. In germline, CDR1 is MRHNA, CDR2 SNTAGT. The ends lost 2 bases at V and 6 bases at J; junction bases unmatched: 9. CDR3: CASSDTPSGDPGELFF. The CDR3 DNA reads as TGTGCCAGCAGTGACACCCCAAGCGGGGACCCCGGGGAGCTGTTTTTT.

V and J are TRBV27 and TRBJ2-2; D is unclear. This CDR3 has 14 amino acids. V was pared by 3 bases and J by 1 base, with 6 bases between. Germline CDR1 reads MNHEY; CDR2 reads SMNVEV (reference sequence). The CDR3 bases are TGTGCCAGCAGTTTCCAGTGGAACACCGGGGAGCTGTTTTTT. This translates into CASSFQWNTGELFF.

This clonotype turned up a few times. This chain uses TRBV15 with TRBJ1-2; no clear D. The CDR3 loop spans 16 amino acids. The V gene's germline CDR1 is LNHNV and CDR2 YYDKDF (reference sequence). Trimming took off 1 base at V and 2 bases at J, with 14 bases between the two ends. The CDR3 is CATSRGRQVPNYGYTF. The DNA of the CDR3 is TGTGCCACCAGCAGAGGGAGGCAGGTCCCGAACTATGGCTACACCTTC.

The chain uses TRBV1 and TRBJ1-2; TRBD1 is the table's D call and was not checked against the DNA. TRBV1 is a known pseudogene. This CDR3 comprises 18 residues. CDR3 DNA: TGCACCAGCAGCCAAGGGCCCCCCGACAGGGGATTTTACTATGGCTACACCTTC. This gives the protein CTSSQGPPDRGFYYGYTF.

This clonotype was found a few times. This chain uses TRBV20-1 with TRBJ2-5; D is unclear. The CDR3 is 10 amino acids. V was shortened by 3 bases and J by 5 bases, with 4 bases between the two germline ends. Per germline, CDR1 DFQATT and CDR2 SNEGSKA (reference sequence). CDR3 coding DNA: TGCAGTGCTAGTGAGGAGACCCAGTACTTC. Translation: CSASEETQYF.

This clonotype was detected once. The gene calls are TRBV20-1 and TRBJ2-5; D might be TRBD1 (6 bases). Trimming removed 6 bases from V and 4 bases from J, with 27 bases in between. This CDR3 is built from 17 residues. The germline CDR1 and CDR2 sequences are DFQATT and SNEGSKA (reference sequence). The DNA of the CDR3 is TGCAGTGCCAGCAGTTCTGGAAAGCCGGGACATCGAGAGACCCAGTACTTC. It specifies CSASSSGKPGHRETQYF.

The rearrangement joins TRBV4-1 to TRBJ2-2; D not resolved. Germline lookup yields CDR1 MGHRA and CDR2 YSYEKL. The V end was cut by 0 bases, the J end by 8 bases, with 7 bases between. This CDR3 has 13 amino acids. The CDR3 nucleotides read TGCGCCAGCAGCCAAGATGTGAAGGGGGAGCTGTTTTTT. Translating it yields CASSQDVKGELFF.

This chain uses TRBV7-7 with TRBJ2-1; tentative D call: TRBD2 (6 bases). The ends were cut back, 1 base at V and 3 bases at J, with 10 bases in the middle. The CDR3 has 15 residues. In germline, CDR1 is SSHAT, CDR2 FNYEAQ (reference sequence). The CDR3 DNA sequence: TGTGCCAGCAGCTTAGTGTTTAGCGGCTACAATGAGCAGTTCTTC. This codes for CASSLVFSGYNEQFF.

The chain joins TRBV10-3 to TRBJ1-3, with 11 bases fitting TRBD1. V lost 4 bases, J lost 8 bases, and 7 bases stayed unmatched. CDR3 length equals 15 residues. The germline V gene encodes CDR1 ENHRY and CDR2 SYGVKD. In DNA, the CDR3 is TGTGCCATCAGTGGGACAGGGGGCCTTCGAGACACCATATATTTT. It specifies CAISGTGGLRDTIYF.

Concerning this clonotype itself: At one end, the junction sequence differs from germline, possibly due to a read error. This chain links TRBV5-1 with TRBJ1-1, with TRBD1 matching 7 bases. Germline CDR1 and CDR2: SGHRS and YFSETQ. CDR3 length: 16 amino acids. This CDR3 is CASSLGPQGVYTEAFF. CDR3 in DNA: TGCGCCAGCAGTTTGGGTCCTCAGGGGGTGTACACTGAAGCTTTCTTT.

J is TRBJ1-5 and V is TRBV6-1; 7 bases are a match to TRBD1. The V and J ends lost 8 bases and 6 bases, in that order; junction bases with no gene match: 10. CDR1 is MNHNS, CDR2 SASEGT, per germline. The CDR3 is made up of 14 amino acids. The CDR3: CASFRLEGAQPQHF. The CDR3 nucleotides read TGTGCCAGCTTCCGACTAGAGGGGGCTCAGCCCCAGCATTTT.

V and J are TRBV11-2 and TRBJ2-7, with D possibly TRBD2 on 6 matching bases. The CDR3 loop spans 16 amino acids. V was trimmed by 5 bases and J by 5 bases, leaving 22 bases between them. Germline CDR1 SGHAT, CDR2 FQNNGV. CDR3 sequence reads: CASSHPLGGGPNEQYF. The CDR3 DNA is TGTGCCAGCAGCCACCCCTTGGGAGGAGGGCCTAACGAGCAGTACTTC.

In its sample, this clonotype ranks as large (0.1 to 1%). This chain links TRBV6-1 with TRBJ1-2, with TRBD1 matching over 10 bases. The junction had 6 bases not matched to a gene; V was cut back by 6 bases and J by 8 bases. The CDR3 has 13 amino acids. CDR1 is MNHNS, CDR2 SASEGT, per germline. CDR3 protein: CASRTGGAGGYTF. Here the CDR3 DNA reads TGTGCCAGCAGGACAGGGGGCGCGGGGGGCTACACCTTC.

In its sample, this clonotype was seen a few times. This rearrangement joins TRBV20-1 to TRBJ2-1; D gene unclear. Germline V lookup: CDR1 DFQATT, CDR2 SNEGSKA (reference sequence). Trimming cost V 6 bases and J 6 bases, with 12 bases left between them. This CDR3 has 12 residues. The chain's CDR3 is CSAPKAGNEQFF. In DNA, the CDR3 is TGCAGTGCCCCAAAGGCAGGCAATGAGCAGTTCTTC.

The V call is TRBV18, the J call TRBJ1-3; no definite D call. CDR3 length: 15 residues. CDR1 and CDR2 from the germline V gene are KGHSH and LQKENI. V was pared by 2 bases and J by 0 bases, with 8 bases between. The CDR3: CASSPTGTSGNTIYF. The CDR3 DNA reads as TGTGCCAGCTCACCAACGGGTACCTCTGGAAACACCATATATTTT.

The V call is TRBV29-1, the J call TRBJ2-3; possibly TRBD1 for D (5 bases). This CDR3 contains 14 residues. The V gene lost 4 bases and the J gene lost 1 base, with 12 bases spanning the gap. CDR1 is SQVTM and CDR2 is ANQGSEA in the germline V gene. Here the CDR3 reads CSVVGVGRTDTQYF. The CDR3 coding sequence is TGCAGCGTTGTTGGGGTGGGGCGCACAGATACGCAGTATTTT.

This chain uses TRBV7-9 with TRBJ1-2; tentative D call: TRBD1 (6 bases). Trimming cost V 5 bases and J 8 bases, with 21 bases left between them. Germline-derived CDR1 and CDR2 are SEHNR and FQNEAQ (reference sequence). The CDR3 is 15 amino acids. The DNA for the CDR3 is TGTGCCAGCAGCATCCGGGACATCGCAAAATCGGGCTACACCTTC. Translation: CASSIRDIAKSGYTF.

This clonotype was detected only a few times. The CDR3 nucleotides are TGTGCCAGCAGTTTATCGAGGGGTACGCAGTATTTT. The encoded protein is CASSLSRGTQYF. The rearrangement joins TRBV27 to TRBJ2-3, with D perhaps TRBD1 or TRBD2 (5 bases each). The CDR3 runs to 12 residues. Trimming took off 0 bases at V and 8 bases at J, with 6 bases between the two ends. Germline values: CDR1 MNHEY, CDR2 SMNVEV (reference sequence).